This entry lists 15 T cell receptor beta chains sequenced from one sample in a study of CXCR3-negative and CXCR3-positive naive CD8 T cells (dated by TCRdb to the late 2010s). Results and caveats for the whole study, not just this receptor: TRB CDR3s from CXCR3-positive naive cells showed higher hydrophobicity (lower Kidera factor 4), lower energy, and higher strength and volume indices than CXCR3-negative naive cells.

This sample was sequenced with a NextSeq 550. The Human TCR Profiling Kit (MiLaboratory) was used to prepare UMI-labeled 5' RACE TRB cDNA libraries. After the reads were reprocessed by TCRdb, one entry was made per CDR3 protein sequence, with no DNA. The sample has 100,000 to 150,000 distinct CDR3 sequences on record. The ten largest clones add up to approximately 0.54% of the sample. No cognate antigen is known for these TCRs. The sample taken for sequencing was naive CXCR3+ CD8+ T cells from blood. This specimen's cell subset or site label, interpreted: CD45RO-CCR7+CD27+CD95- naive CD8+ T cells expressing CXCR3 (TNR3+). The receptors stem from a human donor in good health. Some clones in this sample may be carry-over from other donors' samples.

V is TRBV7-9 and J is TRBJ2-7; TCRdb picks TRBD2, but there is no DNA to check that call. From germline, CDR1 is SEHNR and CDR2 FQNEAQ (reference sequence). The CDR3 is 15 amino acids. The chain's CDR3 is CASSFTSGRAYEQYF.

The chain recombines TRBV13 with TRBJ1-1. This CDR3 is 15 amino acids long. Germline V gene sequence: CDR1 PRHDT, CDR2 FYEKMQ (reference sequence). CDR3 in amino acids: CASSLGSAGNTEAFF. The variable domain in full, completed from reference TRBV13 and TRBJ1-1, reads AAGVIQSPRHLIKEKRETATLKCYPIPRHDTVYWYQQGPGQDPQFLISFYEKMQSDKGSIPDRFSAQQFSDYHSELNMSSLELGDSALYFCASSLGSAGNTEAFFGQGTRLTVV.

The CDR3 sequence is CASSESWGNEQFF. J is TRBJ2-1 and V is TRBV10-2. The germline V gene has CDR1 WSHSY and CDR2 SAAADI. The CDR3 is 13 amino acids.

The V call is TRBV29-1, the J call TRBJ2-1; no DNA is available, so the TRBD2 call from TCRdb remains unchecked. The CDR3 is 13 amino acids. Germline V lookup: CDR1 SQVTM, CDR2 ANQGSEA. The CDR3 here is CSVGAEGYNEQFF.

The chain couples TRBV7-9 to TRBJ2-5; the TRBD1 assignment by TCRdb is unverifiable without DNA. Germline-derived CDR1 and CDR2 are SEHNR and FQNEAQ (reference sequence). The CDR3 is 15 amino acids. Here the CDR3 reads CASSHSTGGQETQYF. Full variable domain (missing parts from reference TRBV7-9 and TRBJ2-5): DTGVSQNPRHKITKRGQNVTFRCDPISEHNRLYWYRQTLGQGPEFLTYFQNEAQLEKSRLLSDRFSAERPKGSFSTLEIQRTEQGDSAMYLCASSHSTGGQETQYFGPGTRLLVL.

The V and J genes are TRBV7-9 and TRBJ1-1; TCRdb's D call of TRBD1 is untestable without DNA. Germline lookup yields CDR1 SEHNR and CDR2 FQNEAQ (reference sequence). There are 15 residues in the CDR3. Here the CDR3 reads CASSLYGTGVTEAFF.

The V and J genes are TRBV6-6 and TRBJ1-1. This CDR3 contains 13 residues. Germline V gene lookup returns CDR1 MNHNY and CDR2 SVGAGI (reference sequence). This CDR3 reads CASSQVMNTEAFF.

The chain joins TRBV11-3 to TRBJ2-2; TCRdb returns TRBD1, unconfirmable since there is no DNA. The CDR3 is 14 residues long. Germline V gives CDR1 SGHNT, CDR2 YENEEA. The CDR3 here is CASSWEGGSGELFF.

V and J are TRBV6-5 and TRBJ1-2; the D gene TCRdb calls, TRBD1, cannot be checked with no DNA. This CDR3 has 16 residues. Per the germline V gene, CDR1 is MNHEY and CDR2 is SVGAGI. CDR3 residues: CASSYSFRGSQSGYTF.

CDR3 region: CASSLELGQGYEQYF. The chain couples TRBV28 to TRBJ2-7; the TCRdb D gene call, TRBD1, has no DNA to confirm it. In germline, CDR1 is MDHEN, CDR2 SYDVKM. The CDR3 loop spans 15 amino acids.

The chain combines TRBV27 with TRBJ1-1. CDR1 is MNHEY, CDR2 SMNVEV, per germline (reference sequence). The CDR3 is 13 residues long. The CDR3 is CASSLEGMTEAFF.

The chain carries TRBV2 and TRBJ2-1; TCRdb indicates TRBD1, and absent DNA this call remains unverified. The CDR3 consists of 14 residues. Germline CDR1 is SNHLY and CDR2 is FYNNEI. The CDR3 region is CASDAGGAYNEQFF.

This chain joins TRBV6-6 and TRBJ2-7; TCRdb outputs TRBD1, but without DNA this stays unchecked. Germline CDR1 is MNHNY and CDR2 is SVGAGI (reference sequence). This CDR3 has 14 residues. Here the CDR3 reads CASSIRDTKYEQYF.

The rearrangement uses TRBV29-1 and TRBJ2-5; checking the TCRdb D call of TRBD1 is not possible without DNA. The CDR3 runs 12 residues. CDR1 and CDR2 from the germline V gene are SQVTM and ANQGSEA. The CDR3 protein is CSARGDSGTQYF.

This chain links TRBV10-2 with TRBJ1-1. The CDR3 is 13 amino acids. Germline V lookup: CDR1 WSHSY, CDR2 SAAADI. CDR3 amino acids: CTSSEIDLTEAFF.